The rows below give T cell receptor beta chains drawn from one sample of a study of shared clonotypes between healthy human individuals. Produced via immunoSEQ multiplex PCR; TCRdb's table is partial and in-frame only. The sample records hundreds of thousands of clones, roughly 95% being singletons. Material: naive CD8+ T cells sorted from blood. These receptors were obtained from a woman in her twenties or thirties in good health. Each CDR3 is given with its conserved first and last residue. D genes are given only for firm matches. Clone size is not always given. Where it is, it says once, few, many or a class for expanded clones.

v_call	clone_size	d_call	j_call	cdr3_aa	cdr3_nt
TRBV5-8	.	TRBD1	TRBJ2-2	CASSSRDRTTGELFF	TGTGCCAGCAGCTCACGGGACAGAACCACCGGGGAGCTGTTTTTT
TRBV6-1	.	.	TRBJ2-7	CASKDGRGSYEQYF	TGTGCCAGCAAGGACGGGAGAGGGTCTTACGAGCAGTACTTC
TRBV5-4	.	.	TRBJ2-7	CASSLGGPYEQYF	TGTGCCAGCAGCTTGGGGGGGCCCTACGAGCAGTACTTC
TRBV27	.	TRBD2	TRBJ2-7	CASSPRTSGSTYEQYF	TGTGCCAGCAGTCCGAGGACTAGCGGGAGTACCTACGAGCAGTACTTC
TRBV13	.	.	TRBJ2-2	CASSLGTINTGELFF	TGTGCCAGCAGCTTAGGGACGATAAACACCGGGGAGCTGTTTTTT
TRBV28	.	TRBD2	TRBJ2-1	CASSTSGAYNEQFF	TGTGCCAGCTCTACTAGCGGAGCCTACAATGAGCAGTTCTTC
TRBV14	.	.	TRBJ1-1	CASSRRGSTEAFF	TGTGCCAGCAGCCGCAGGGGATCGACTGAAGCTTTCTTT
TRBV28	.	.	TRBJ2-7	CASSLDNSREQYF	TGTGCCAGCAGTTTAGACAATTCGCGGGAGCAGTACTTC
TRBV5-4	.	TRBD2	TRBJ2-3	CASSLAGSGAGTDTQYF	TGTGCCAGCAGCTTGGCCGGGTCGGGAGCGGGGACAGATACGCAGTATTTT
TRBV28	.	TRBD2	TRBJ2-7	CASSLAAGVYEQYF	TGTGCCAGCAGTTTAGCGGCGGGAGTGTACGAGCAGTACTTC
TRBV4-2	.	TRBD2	TRBJ2-1	CASSQEETSGSNEQFF	TGTGCCAGCAGCCAAGAGGAGACTAGCGGGAGTAATGAGCAGTTCTTC
TRBV18	.	.	TRBJ1-1	CASSPDSRDTEAFF	TGTGCCAGCTCACCGGACAGCAGGGACACTGAAGCTTTCTTT
TRBV4-1	.	TRBD1	TRBJ2-1	CASTLGQSSYNEQFF	TGCGCCAGCACCCTGGGACAGAGTTCCTACAATGAGCAGTTCTTC
TRBV27	once	.	TRBJ2-3	CASGKEAASTDTQYF	TGTGCCAGCGGAAAGGAGGCGGCATCCACAGATACGCAGTATTTT
TRBV6-1	.	.	TRBJ2-7	CASSEWGYEQYF	TGTGCCAGCAGTGAATGGGGCTACGAGCAGTACTTC
TRBV29-1	.	.	TRBJ1-1	CSVGGYVAEAFF	TGCAGCGTTGGAGGGTATGTCGCCGAAGCTTTCTTT
TRBV4-1	.	TRBD2	TRBJ2-7	CASSYRTSGDNSYEQYF	TGCGCCAGCAGCTATCGGACTAGCGGGGATAACTCCTACGAGCAGTACTTC
TRBV14	.	.	TRBJ1-1	CASSQTSLGAFF	TGTGCCAGCAGCCAGACGTCCCTCGGAGCTTTCTTT
TRBV29-1	.	TRBD2	TRBJ2-7	CSVESSSGSRYEQYF	TGCAGCGTCGAGAGTTCGAGCGGGAGTAGGTACGAGCAGTACTTC
TRBV19	.	.	TRBJ1-4	CASSIEEGAKLFF	TGTGCCAGTAGTATAGAGGAGGGCGCAAAACTGTTTTTT
TRBV30	.	.	TRBJ1-1	CAWSVRGGTEAFF	TGTGCCTGGAGTGTACGGGGGGGCACTGAAGCTTTCTTT
TRBV4-1	.	.	TRBJ2-4	CASSQDLENIQYF	TGCGCCAGCAGCCAAGATCTGGAAAACATTCAGTACTTC
TRBV5-6	.	.	TRBJ2-7	CASSLSLSSYEQYF	TGTGCCAGCAGCTTGTCATTAAGCTCCTACGAGCAGTACTTC
TRBV29-1	.	.	TRBJ1-2	CSVERQYYGYTF	TGCAGCGTTGAAAGACAGTACTATGGCTACACCTTC